Sequencing of this T cell receptor beta chain was carried out in a study of Graves' ophthalmopathy and Graves' hyperthyroidism. Amplification of TCR beta CDR3 regions used RNA transcripts. Scientists carried out first-round RT-PCR using HTBI primers and then a second-round multiplex PCR. TCRdb reanalysed the multiplex PCR reads using MiXCR and keeps one entry per CDR3 protein. The table records about 370,000 distinct CDR3 sequences, about a sixth of them present only once. Germline-derived CDR1 and CDR2 are MNHEY and SVGAGI. V lost 7 bases and J lost 4, with 16 bases in between. CDR3 size: 14 residues.

The sequenced sample was peripheral blood. The receptor was isolated from an adult woman with stable Graves' hyperthyroidism. The chain carries TRBV6-5 and TRBJ1-2, with unresolved D. In DNA, the CDR3 is TGTGCCAGCACTTCCGACCGAGACGGCTATGGCTACACCTTC. It is translated as CASTSDRDGYGYTF.